A selection of T cell receptor beta chains follows, all from one sample in a study of technical replicates of blood from a handful of donors. The repertoire was sequenced with immunoSEQ multiplex PCR; TCRdb's copy has only in-frame clones and lacks some. Seen here are fewer than 85,000 clones, about 95% observed once, and the top ten hold around 0.25%. Sequencing input: T cells isolated from PBMCs. These receptor sequences come from a human donor in good health. CDR3s include the opening cysteine and the closing phenylalanine or tryptophan. Fields, in order: V gene, clone size, J gene, D gene, CDR3 protein, CDR3 DNA. The D gene is left open where the match is weak. For some rows the clone size is stated as once, few or many, or as a class when expanded; others skip it.

TRBV9	NA	TRBJ2-7	NA	CASSVATGLAMREQYF	TGTGCCAGCAGCGTAGCGACTGGACTGGCAATGAGGGAGCAGTACTTC
TRBV25-1	NA	TRBJ1-2	NA	CASRQEGRGYTF	TGTGCCAGCAGGCAGGAGGGACGAGGCTACACCTTC
TRBV2	NA	TRBJ1-4	NA	CASSDIALSTGTNEKLFF	TGTGCCAGCAGCGATATTGCCCTCTCGACGGGGACTAATGAAAAACTGTTTTTT
TRBV6-6	NA	TRBJ2-7	TRBD1	CASSPGTGPYEQYF	TGTGCCAGCAGTCCCGGGACAGGGCCCTACGAGCAGTACTTC
TRBV7-9	once	TRBJ1-4	NA	CASSSEGPNEKLFF	TGTGCCAGCAGCTCCGAGGGCCCCAACGAAAAACTGTTTTTT
TRBV2	NA	TRBJ2-1	TRBD2	CASSRGLAEGVEQFF	TGTGCCAGCAGCCGGGGACTAGCGGAGGGGGTCGAGCAGTTCTTC
TRBV18	NA	TRBJ2-7	TRBD1	CASSADRDEQYF	TGTGCCAGCTCAGCCGACAGGGACGAGCAGTACTTC
TRBV19	NA	TRBJ2-7	TRBD2	CASSIGRGAYEQYF	TGTGCCAGTAGTATAGGGCGGGGGGCCTACGAGCAGTACTTC
TRBV10-2	NA	TRBJ2-7	NA	CASLDNVYEQYF	TGCGCCAGCCTTGACAATGTGTACGAGCAGTACTTC
TRBV6-1	NA	TRBJ2-5	NA	CASTTGIETQYF	TGTGCCAGCACAACCGGGATAGAGACCCAGTACTTC
TRBV2	NA	TRBJ1-2	NA	CASSEGVELYGYTF	TGTGCCAGCAGTGAAGGGGTGGAGCTCTATGGCTACACCTTC
TRBV15	NA	TRBJ1-2	TRBD1	CATSTRETGVNYGYTF	TGTGCCACCAGCACTAGGGAAACAGGGGTTAACTATGGCTACACCTTC
TRBV4-2	NA	TRBJ1-1	NA	CASSQVSTASSEAFF	TGTGCCAGCAGCCAAGTTTCGACAGCGTCATCTGAAGCTTTCTTT
TRBV29-1	NA	TRBJ2-1	TRBD2	CSVGEGRVEQFF	TGCAGCGTTGGGGAGGGGAGGGTAGAGCAGTTCTTC
TRBV4-1	NA	TRBJ2-7	TRBD2	CASSQDMASGTYEQYF	TGCGCCAGCAGCCAAGATATGGCTAGCGGGACCTACGAGCAGTACTTC
TRBV6-4	NA	TRBJ2-1	TRBD2	CASSDSKAGVNEQFF	TGTGCCAGCAGTGACTCCAAAGCGGGGGTAAATGAGCAGTTCTTC
TRBV11-2	NA	TRBJ2-3	NA	CASSRHSGGSSTDTQYF	TGTGCCAGCAGCCGCCATTCTGGAGGTAGTAGCACAGATACGCAGTATTTT
TRBV12-5	once	TRBJ2-1	NA	CASYGQDNEQFF	TGTGCTAGTTACGGCCAGGACAATGAGCAGTTCTTC
TRBV15	NA	TRBJ2-7	TRBD2	CATSRTSGRAGNEQYF	TGTGCCACCAGCAGAACTAGCGGGAGGGCCGGGAACGAGCAGTACTTC
TRBV11-2	NA	TRBJ2-3	TRBD1	CASSRQGSEDTQYF	TGTGCCAGCAGCAGACAGGGGAGTGAGGATACGCAGTATTTT
TRBV4-1	NA	TRBJ2-7	NA	CASSQVGEGRGTYEQYF	TGCGCCAGCAGCCAAGTCGGAGAAGGACGGGGGACCTACGAGCAGTACTTC
TRBV6-5	NA	TRBJ2-1	TRBD1	CASSFTGQVDNEQFF	TGTGCCAGCAGTTTCACAGGACAGGTAGACAATGAGCAGTTCTTC
TRBV5-1	NA	TRBJ2-1	NA	CASMSSWSSYNEQFF	TGCGCCAGCATGAGTTCCTGGAGCTCCTACAATGAGCAGTTCTTC
TRBV28	NA	TRBJ2-7	NA	CASSLLENEQYF	TGTGCCAGCAGTTTGCTGGAGAACGAGCAGTACTTC
TRBV7-2	NA	TRBJ1-1	NA	CASSLGGAGERTEAFF	TGTGCCAGCAGCTTAGGAGGGGCGGGGGAGAGGACTGAAGCTTTCTTT
TRBV29-1	NA	TRBJ1-2	NA	CSVSSNYGYTF	TGCAGCGTTTCGTCTAACTATGGCTACACCTTC
TRBV5-1	NA	TRBJ2-7	TRBD2	CASRPPGLAGDEQYF	TGCGCCAGCAGACCACCGGGACTAGCGGGAGATGAGCAGTACTTC
TRBV6-4	once	TRBJ1-2	NA	CASITRRNYGYTF	TGTGCCAGCATTACTAGAAGAAACTATGGCTACACCTTC
TRBV10-2	NA	TRBJ1-2	TRBD1	CASSRTGLGDGYTF	TGCGCCAGCAGCCGGACAGGCCTGGGGGATGGCTACACCTTC
TRBV6-5	NA	TRBJ1-4	NA	CASSYGAVNEKLFF	TGTGCCAGCAGTTACGGGGCCGTAAATGAAAAACTGTTTTTT
TRBV6-1	NA	TRBJ2-1	NA	CASSDFSGSQYNEQFF	TGTGCCAGCAGTGATTTCTCGGGAAGCCAATACAATGAGCAGTTCTTC
TRBV27	NA	TRBJ2-7	NA	CASSLNRIYEQYF	TGTGCCAGCAGTTTAAACAGAATATACGAGCAGTACTTC
TRBV14	NA	TRBJ2-5	NA	CASSQGAPQETQYF	TGTGCCAGCAGCCAAGGGGCTCCACAAGAGACCCAGTACTTC
TRBV11-2	NA	TRBJ2-1	TRBD1	CASTTLLRDRDNEQFF	TGTGCCAGCACCACCCTCCTCCGGGACAGGGATAATGAGCAGTTCTTC
TRBV27	once	TRBJ2-7	TRBD2	CASHGLADYYEQYF	TGTGCCAGCCACGGACTAGCGGATTATTACGAGCAGTACTTC
TRBV5-1	NA	TRBJ2-2	NA	CASSPRQGGGTGELFF	TGCGCCAGCAGCCCGAGACAGGGAGGAGGCACCGGGGAGCTGTTTTTT
TRBV11-2	NA	TRBJ2-2	TRBD2	CASSSASGRSNTGELFF	TGTGCCAGCAGCTCTGCTAGCGGGAGGTCGAACACCGGGGAGCTGTTTTTT
TRBV15	NA	TRBJ1-1	NA	CATSRANTEAFF	TGTGCCACCAGCAGAGCAAACACTGAAGCTTTCTTT
TRBV7-8	NA	TRBJ2-7	NA	CASSFTNIEQYF	TGTGCCAGCAGCTTCACTAACATCGAGCAGTACTTC
TRBV23-1	NA	TRBJ1-1	TRBD1	CANSDRGLALNTEAFF	TGCGCCAACAGCGACAGGGGGCTCGCGCTGAACACTGAAGCTTTCTTT
TRBV4-2	NA	TRBJ2-7	TRBD1	CASSQEPGQGNEQYF	TGTGCCAGCAGCCAGGAACCGGGACAGGGAAACGAGCAGTACTTC
TRBV29-1	NA	TRBJ2-5	NA	CSACLIGARLEETQYF	TGCAGCGCCTGTTTGATCGGTGCGCGGTTAGAAGAGACCCAGTACTTC
TRBV14	once	TRBJ1-2	NA	CASSQDLPGVGGYTF	TGTGCCAGCAGCCAAGATCTTCCAGGGGTCGGTGGCTACACCTTC
TRBV18	NA	TRBJ2-7	TRBD2	CASSPPQGGGSPYEQYF	TGTGCCAGCTCACCACCCCAGGGAGGCGGGAGTCCCTACGAGCAGTACTTC
TRBV5-1	NA	TRBJ2-7	NA	CASSTPGTHYEQYF	TGCGCCAGCAGCACTCCCGGGACACACTACGAGCAGTACTTC
TRBV5-4	NA	TRBJ2-3	TRBD1	CASSLSAGGSTDTQYF	TGTGCCAGCAGCTTGTCCGCAGGGGGTAGCACAGATACGCAGTATTTT
TRBV9	NA	TRBJ2-3	TRBD2	CASSDRTSDTDTQYF	TGTGCCAGCAGCGATCGGACTAGCGATACAGATACGCAGTATTTT